This T cell receptor (beta chain) was sequenced during a study of blood T cell repertoires in COVID-19 (dated by TCRdb to the early 2020s). For the study in its entirety: The collaborator samples originated in the United States, Italy and Spain and spanned the acute and convalescent phases of COVID-19. The prospective study material was composed of cDNA or gDNA derived from T cells, B-cell-depleted T cells, or PBMCs. Deeply sampled blood TCRbeta repertoires from subjects exposed to, actively infected with, or recovered from COVID-19 were included in the dataset. The repertoires were released in a freely available public database meant as a resource for research on the immune response to SARS-CoV-2. The samples were drawn from two sources: the first 160 participants of the ongoing ImmuneRACE study, and 950 to 1,500 subjects contributed by 6 global collaborators. A de-identified subject ID, COVID-19 status, age in years and sex were almost always included in the sample metadata. Where HLA class I and class II types were available, the types were taken from metadata supplied by the sample provider, not from assay-based typing.

Paper-wide results and their limitations: Clinical and demographic metadata were provided uncurated, with the amount varying by source and participant.

Concerning this clone itself: The antigen this receptor binds is unknown. The record has no base qualities; no much larger clone is one base away.

Participants in the prospective study were aged about 18 to 100 years, lived in 20 to 30 United States geographic areas, and enrolled through a virtual design. To assign participants to cohorts, the prospective study relied on clinical history that participants themselves reported in a screening survey and a study questionnaire. Recovered participants in ImmuneRACE Cohort 3 were defined by two consecutive negative NP/OP PCR tests, clearance by a healthcare professional, or resolution of symptoms. Mobile phlebotomists in the prospective study collected whole blood, serum and a nasopharyngeal or oropharyngeal swab from every participant. Over a 2-month period, participants in the prospective study had the option of providing additional blood draws and questionnaires. Blood samples from the prospective study were shipped frozen or at room temperature prior to DNA extraction. TCRbeta CDR3 regions were amplified from genomic DNA using the immunoSEQ Assay, a bias-controlled multiplex PCR. The authors' pipeline ran thus. The number of nucleated cells in each sample was estimated by amplification of reference gene primers within the assay. To quantify the absolute abundance of each unique TCRbeta CDR3 rearrangement, sequence reads were collapsed and filtered. Productive Simpson clonality was computed per sample as the square root of Simpson's diversity index over productive rearrangements. TCRdb holds this immuneACCESS table with in-frame rearrangements only. Some clones are missing; in checked studies, unresolved V genes explain under half, and the rest has no known cause. For V, J and clone size, that table is used; D and trimming come from the DNA. This sample comprises approximately 130,000 clones, around nine tenths of them detected only once. The ten largest clonotypes hold roughly 2.3% of the sample.

The CDR1 and CDR2 encoded by the germline V gene (reference sequence) are SGHKS and YYEKEE. The cysteine opens and the phenylalanine closes a CDR3 of 13 amino acids. Solely the CDR3 DNA is kept, with 39 bases framed from the first base. The trim is 2 bases for V and 4 bases for J, with a gap of 7 bases between the germline ends. The chain employs TRBV5-5 and TRBJ2-4; the D gene identity is not certain. The specimen was PBMCs or T cells enriched from blood (not recorded which). This clonotype was obtained from a woman aged 45-60 years who had recovered from COVID-19. The CDR3 loop reads CASSLPGKNIQYF. The DNA sequence follows: TGTGCCAGCAGCTTACCAGGAAAAAACATTCAGTACTTC.